This T cell receptor beta chain is from a study of OX40 agonist ivuxolimab in advanced cancers. Sequenced by immunoSEQ multiplex PCR; TCRdb stores in-frame clones only, minus some. The sample contains roughly 70,000 clones, approximately 86% of which appear only once. Of note for this clone: The antigen is not known.

Notes on the study in general: Both CD4+ and CD8+ T cell populations in blood had undergone clonal expansion by week 6 at 0.1 to 3.0 mg/kg.

The clonotype was recovered from an adult with an advanced solid tumor such as melanoma, head and neck, liver or kidney cancer. Material: CD4+ or CD8+ T cells sorted from blood, obtained in a trial of the OX40 agonist ivuxolimab.

The DNA for the CDR3 is TGTGCCAGCAGCTTAGGGCTTATTTCACCCCTCCACTTT. It is translated as CASSLGLISPLHF. The chain recombines TRBV7-8 with TRBJ1-6; D is ambiguous. CDR3 length equals 13 residues. Germline V lookup: CDR1 SGHVS, CDR2 FQNEAQ. Trimming left V 1 base short and J 9 bases short, with 7 bases between.